The 12 T cell receptor beta chains below all came from one sample that was sequenced in a study of OX40 agonist ivuxolimab in advanced cancers. Data came from immunoSEQ multiplex PCR; TCRdb stores just in-frame clones and leaves some out. The sample consists of under 100,000 clones, around 90% of them appearing once. The sequences come from CD4+ or CD8+ T cells sorted from blood, collected in a trial of the OX40 agonist ivuxolimab. Receptors were obtained from an adult with an advanced solid tumor such as melanoma, head and neck, liver or kidney cancer.

The V call is TRBV9, the J call TRBJ1-2; weak D call: TRBD1 (5 bases). Germline V gene lookup returns CDR1 SGDLS and CDR2 YYNGEE. V shed 2 bases and J shed 6 bases, with 8 bases lying between them. The CDR3 has 12 residues. Here the CDR3 DNA reads TGTGCCAGCAGCGTTGGGGGAAATGGCTACACCTTC. Translation: CASSVGGNGYTF.

The chain joins TRBV4-3 to TRBJ1-6, with D uncertain. Trimming cost V 4 bases and J 6 bases, with 19 bases left between them. Germline loops: CDR1 LGHNA, CDR2 YSLEER. The CDR3 length is 17 residues. The CDR3 nucleotides read TGCGCCAGCAGCCCCCATGAACAGACTCGGAGTAATTCACCCCTCCACTTT. This gives the protein CASSPHEQTRSNSPLHF.

The chain recombines TRBV29-1 with TRBJ2-7; D may match TRBD1 or TRBD2 (5 bases each). Deletions cut 7 bases from V and 2 bases from J, with 15 bases between. The CDR3 consists of 13 residues. Germline V CDR1 and CDR2: SQVTM, ANQGSEA. In DNA form, the CDR3 reads TGCAGCGCTACCGGGACGGTGGCCTACGAGCAGTACTTC. Its protein is CSATGTVAYEQYF.

The chain uses TRBV9 and TRBJ2-7; D may be TRBD1 or TRBD2 (7 bases each). This CDR3 is built from 15 residues. V was trimmed by 4 bases and J by 0 bases, leaving 14 bases between them. Looked up from germline, CDR1 is SGDLS and CDR2 is YYNGEE. This CDR3 is CASSPGGGNSYEQYF. Here the CDR3 DNA reads TGTGCCAGCAGCCCAGGGGGAGGGAACTCCTACGAGCAGTACTTC.

J is TRBJ2-7 and V is TRBV5-6, with TRBD1 matching over 9 bases. Germline V CDR1 and CDR2: SGHDT, YYEEEE. V shed 0 bases and J 4 bases; nucleotides not matched to a gene: 2. The CDR3 length is 14 residues. The CDR3: CASSLGTGAYEQYF. The CDR3 region has the DNA TGTGCCAGCAGCTTGGGGACAGGGGCGTACGAGCAGTACTTC.

The chain recombines TRBV7-8 with TRBJ2-3; unclear D gene. Trimming shortened V by 4 bases and J by 3 bases, and 8 bases separated the two germline ends. The CDR3 extends over 13 amino acids. The V gene's germline CDR1 is SGHVS and CDR2 FQNEAQ. This CDR3 reads CASSSYRTDTQYF. CDR3 DNA: TGTGCCAGCAGCTCTTACCGGACAGATACGCAGTATTTT.

For the CDR3, the DNA is TGTGCCAGCAGCTCCACGGCCGGGGCGGCGGGGGGCTACACCTTC. Translating it yields CASSSTAGAAGGYTF. The chain joins TRBV5-4 to TRBJ1-2, with D possibly being TRBD1 (5 bases). V dropped 3 bases and J dropped 8 bases, with 20 bases sitting between them. Germline V gives CDR1 SGHNT, CDR2 YYREEE (reference sequence). This CDR3 has 15 residues.

This clone came up once. The rearrangement joins TRBV27 to TRBJ1-2; D is ambiguous. Deletions cut 6 bases from V and 6 bases from J, with 14 bases between. Germline lookup yields CDR1 MNHEY and CDR2 SMNVEV (reference sequence). The CDR3 has 13 residues. The CDR3 DNA reads TGTGCCAGCAGCCTATCCGGACGTAATGGCTACACCTTC. Protein: CASSLSGRNGYTF.

The chain employs TRBV27 and TRBJ2-7; D gene ambiguous. CDR3 length: 10 amino acids. The V gene's germline CDR1 is MNHEY and CDR2 SMNVEV (reference sequence). Trimming took 7 bases from V and 6 from J, leaving 7 bases between them. Written as DNA, the CDR3 is TGTGCCAGCAAAGGTGCCGAGCAGTACTTC. It yields the protein CASKGAEQYF.

The rearrangement uses TRBV13 and TRBJ2-1, with D possibly matching TRBD1 (5 bases). The CDR3 contains 14 residues. Germline V gene sequence: CDR1 PRHDT, CDR2 FYEKMQ (reference sequence). Deletions cut 2 bases from V and 7 bases from J, with 12 bases between. DNA for the CDR3: TGTGCCAGCAGCTTACAGGGATTTAGGAATGAGCAGTTCTTC. It is translated as CASSLQGFRNEQFF.

The V call is TRBV7-6, the J call TRBJ2-7; TRBD1 matches 10 bases. The CDR3 is 14 amino acids. The V gene end was trimmed by 2 bases and the J gene end by 3 bases; junction bases not matched to a gene: 1. Germline lookup yields CDR1 SGHVS and CDR2 FNYEAQ. For the CDR3, the DNA is TGTGCCAGCAGCTTAAGGACAGGGGGCTACGAGCAGTACTTC. It yields the protein CASSLRTGGYEQYF.

The gene calls are TRBV13 and TRBJ2-5; no reliable D call. The length of the CDR3 is 15 residues. V lost 0 bases and J lost 5, with 13 bases in between. Germline V gives CDR1 PRHDT, CDR2 FYEKMQ (reference sequence). The CDR3 sequence is CASSLGASIGETQYF. CDR3 in DNA: TGTGCCAGCAGCTTAGGGGCCAGTATCGGGGAGACCCAGTACTTC.